This T cell receptor beta chain was sequenced in a study of shared clonotypes between healthy human individuals. Germline CDR1 reads MNHNY; CDR2 reads SVGAGI (reference sequence). The CDR3 is 15 residues long. V dropped 2 bases and J dropped 6 bases, with 13 bases sitting between them. This clone was counted once. The authors ran the assay at deep level. Profiling relied on immunoSEQ multiplex PCR, and the TCRdb table lists in-frame clones only, not all of them. The data show roughly 2 million clones, 85% to 95% seen once. The V and J genes are TRBV6-6 and TRBJ1-4; D possibly corresponds to TRBD1 (6 bases). What was sequenced was naive CD4+ T cells sorted from blood. As to subset: CD45RA+ positively selected. This TCR was sampled from a young man in good health. CDR3 protein: CASSYPGQLDEKLFF. The CDR3 nucleotides are TGTGCCAGCAGTTACCCCGGACAGCTGGATGAAAAACTGTTTTTT.